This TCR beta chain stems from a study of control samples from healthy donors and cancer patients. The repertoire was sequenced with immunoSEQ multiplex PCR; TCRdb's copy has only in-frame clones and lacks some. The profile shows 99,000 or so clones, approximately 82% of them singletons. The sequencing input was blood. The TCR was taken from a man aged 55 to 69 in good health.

The CDR3 sequence is CASSTGDSYEQYF. For the CDR3, the DNA is TGTGCCAGCAGCACGGGGGACAGTTACGAGCAGTACTTC. The chain has TRBV11-3 and TRBJ2-7; tentatively, D is TRBD1 (7 bases). The CDR3 is 13 amino acids. Per germline, CDR1 SGHNT and CDR2 YENEEA. V shed 5 bases and J shed 4 bases, with 12 bases lying between them.